This is a list of T cell receptor beta chains from one sample in a study of technical replicates of blood from a handful of donors. Clones were read by immunoSEQ multiplex PCR, and TCRdb kept only the in-frame ones, dropping some. The sample includes about 73,000 clones, roughly 93% seen only once; the top ten take 0.2% to 0.3%. The sequencing sample was made of T cells isolated from PBMCs. The receptors derive from a human donor in good health. The CDR3 runs from the conserved cysteine through the conserved F or W. Each record gives: clone size, J gene, V gene, D gene, CDR3 protein, CDR3 DNA. D genes are given only for firm matches. Size tells how often a clone was seen (once, few, many) or the class of an expanded clone, and some rows leave it out.

>few|TRBJ1-1|TRBV21-1|-
CASSKALSGKAFF
TGTGCCAGCAGCAAAGCGCTTTCGGGTAAAGCTTTCTTT
>-|TRBJ1-2|TRBV27|-
CASSLSRFYGYTF
TGTGCCAGCAGTTTATCTCGTTTCTATGGCTACACCTTC
>once|TRBJ1-2|TRBV30|TRBD1
CAWRGQGPNYGYTF
TGTGCCTGGAGGGGACAGGGCCCTAACTATGGCTACACCTTC
>-|TRBJ1-5|TRBV29-1|-
CSVDIYRHSNQPQHF
TGCAGCGTTGATATTTACAGACATAGCAATCAGCCCCAGCATTTT
>-|TRBJ2-7|TRBV18|-
CASSQVMTLDEQYF
TGTGCCAGCTCACAGGTAATGACTCTCGACGAGCAGTACTTC
>-|TRBJ1-2|TRBV7-9|-
CASSSHEEAASSRGYTF
TGTGCCAGCAGCTCCCACGAGGAGGCAGCTAGTAGTAGAGGCTACACCTTC
>once|TRBJ2-1|TRBV29-1|TRBD2
CSVEGGLAGGHEQFF
TGCAGCGTTGAAGGGGGACTAGCGGGAGGCCATGAGCAGTTCTTC
>few|TRBJ2-5|TRBV28|TRBD2
CASGTSGEGLETQYF
TGTGCCAGCGGGACTAGCGGGGAAGGTCTGGAGACCCAGTACTTC
>-|TRBJ2-5|TRBV10-1|-
CASSEVQGETQYF
TGCGCCAGCAGTGAGGTCCAGGGAGAGACCCAGTACTTC
>few|TRBJ2-1|TRBV4-2|-
CASSPDLNEQFF
TGTGCCAGCAGCCCTGACTTGAATGAGCAGTTCTTC
>-|TRBJ2-2|TRBV5-1|TRBD2
CASSLAGGGTGELFF
TGCGCCAGCAGCTTAGCGGGAGGCGGCACCGGGGAGCTGTTTTTT
>-|TRBJ1-1|TRBV28|-
CASSFAYNTEAFF
TGTGCCAGCAGTTTTGCCTATAACACTGAAGCTTTCTTT
>-|TRBJ2-7|TRBV28|TRBD2
CASRTSGTTYEQYF
TGTGCCAGCAGGACTAGCGGTACAACCTACGAGCAGTACTTC
>-|TRBJ1-5|TRBV7-9|TRBD1
CASSSSGTGSLAQHF
TGTGCCAGCAGCTCGTCCGGGACAGGGTCATTGGCCCAGCATTTT
>-|TRBJ2-1|TRBV6-1|TRBD2
CASSMGLAGADEQFF
TGTGCCAGCAGTATGGGACTAGCGGGAGCCGATGAGCAGTTCTTC
>-|TRBJ2-7|TRBV7-8|TRBD1
CASSLDRGRGYEQYF
TGTGCCAGCAGCTTAGATAGGGGGCGCGGCTACGAGCAGTACTTC
>-|TRBJ2-7|TRBV7-7|-
CASSRRGEYEQYF
TGTGCTAGCAGCCGACGCGGAGAGTACGAGCAGTACTTC
>-|TRBJ2-5|TRBV25-1|TRBD1
CASSEDRLGRGETQYF
TGTGCCAGCAGTGAGGACAGGCTGGGACGGGGAGAGACCCAGTACTTC
>-|TRBJ1-2|TRBV5-1|-
CASSVEPQGYGYTF
TGCGCCAGCAGCGTCGAGCCCCAGGGCTATGGCTACACCTTC
>-|TRBJ1-1|TRBV12-5|-
CASGLVGKEGMGLGTEAFF
TGTGCTAGTGGTTTGGTAGGAAAGGAAGGGATGGGGCTGGGCACTGAAGCTTTCTTT
>-|TRBJ2-7|TRBV30|TRBD1
CAWRGPGQSYEQYF
TGTGCCTGGAGGGGCCCGGGACAGAGCTACGAGCAGTACTTC
>-|TRBJ2-7|TRBV4-1|TRBD2
CASSQPLAGDSTKQYF
TGCGCCAGCAGCCAACCCCTAGCGGGAGATTCTACGAAACAGTACTTC
>-|TRBJ1-1|TRBV16|-
CASSQSVNTEAFF
TGTGCCAGCAGCCAATCCGTGAACACTGAAGCTTTCTTT
>-|TRBJ1-1|TRBV9|TRBD1
CASSSTGDTEAFF
TGTGCCAGCAGCAGTACAGGGGACACTGAAGCTTTCTTT
>-|TRBJ2-3|TRBV19|TRBD2
CASSIGAGTDTQYF
TGTGCCAGTAGTATCGGAGCGGGGACAGATACGCAGTATTTT
>-|TRBJ1-5|TRBV21-1|-
CASSKEETARRINQPQHF
TGTGCCAGCAGCAAAGAGGAGACAGCCAGACGAATCAATCAGCCCCAGCATTTT
>-|TRBJ2-7|TRBV6-1|-
CASSEFRGMGYEQYF
TGTGCCAGCAGTGAATTTCGGGGGATGGGATACGAGCAGTACTTC
>-|TRBJ2-1|TRBV7-3|TRBD2
CASSSLAGAPNNEQFF
TGTGCCAGCAGCTCCCTAGCGGGGGCACCCAACAATGAGCAGTTCTTC
>-|TRBJ2-1|TRBV29-1|TRBD1
CSVGLDRGYNEQFF
TGCAGCGTTGGGCTTGACAGGGGCTACAATGAGCAGTTCTTC
>few|TRBJ2-3|TRBV5-1|TRBD2
CASSLTGTSGGHTQYF
TGCGCCAGCAGCTTGACCGGGACTAGCGGGGGCCATACGCAGTATTTT
>-|TRBJ2-1|TRBV4-1|-
CASSQAPGTEVYNEQFF
TGCGCCAGCAGCCAAGCGCCCGGTACGGAGGTTTACAATGAGCAGTTCTTC
>-|TRBJ2-2|TRBV27|TRBD1
CASSFQGAGELFF
TGTGCCAGCAGTTTCCAGGGGGCCGGGGAGCTGTTTTTT
>-|TRBJ1-1|TRBV15|TRBD1
CATSSRGLGTEAFF
TGTGCCACCAGCAGTAGGGGGCTGGGCACTGAAGCTTTCTTT
>once|TRBJ2-1|TRBV10-3|-
CAISDTTRQTGNSYNEQFF
TGTGCCATCAGTGATACCACCCGCCAAACAGGGAACTCCTACAATGAGCAGTTCTTC
>-|TRBJ2-7|TRBV7-2|TRBD1
CASSPFGQVYEQYF
TGTGCCAGCAGCCCCTTCGGACAGGTCTACGAGCAGTACTTC
>-|TRBJ1-1|TRBV7-9|TRBD1
CASSYTGTGITEAFF
TGTGCCAGCAGCTATACCGGGACAGGGATCACTGAAGCTTTCTTT